The entry that follows covers one T cell receptor beta chain sequence. The antigen remains undetermined. These data are taken from a study of cytomegalovirus exposure and HLA in healthy donors. The study's findings and limits: Of the V segments, some could not be distinguished, including TRBV6-2 and TRBV6-3, and were excluded.

It was with 60 Vbeta and 13 Jbeta primers that the PCR ran. Assay used: immunoSEQ multiplex PCR; TCRdb lists only in-frame clones, some missing. The repertoire holds tens of thousands of clones, with more than 55% as singletons. The germline gives CDR1 SQVTM, CDR2 ANQGSEA. Between the trimmed V and J ends, which lost 6 bases and 4 bases, there was a span of 18 bases. This CDR3 is built from 14 residues. The clonotype originates from a woman between 50 and 59 years old in good health and CMV-seropositive. Sequenced material: PBMCs. V usage is TRBV29-1 and J usage is TRBJ1-2; TRBD1 is a possible D gene (6 bases). The CDR3 protein is CSVDGGGAPYGYTF. Here the CDR3 DNA reads TGCAGCGTGGACGGTGGGGGGGCCCCCTATGGCTACACCTTC.